The 15 T cell receptor beta chains below all came from one sample that was sequenced in a study of cytomegalovirus exposure and HLA in healthy donors. Researchers ran the PCR with 60 Vbeta and 13 Jbeta primers. Profiling relied on immunoSEQ multiplex PCR, and the TCRdb table lists in-frame clones only, not all of them. Counted here are roughly 150,000 clones, 75% occurring once; the ten biggest clones make up over 2.5%. Sequencing was carried out using PBMCs. These receptors all stem from a female donor in good health and CMV-seronegative.

The rearrangement joins TRBV29-1 to TRBJ1-1; 11 bases align to TRBD1. Losses at the gene ends were 5 bases for V and 1 base for J; bases not matched to a gene: 9. The CDR3 is 16 residues long. The germline V gene has CDR1 SQVTM and CDR2 ANQGSEA. CDR3 amino acids: CSVRRTGGAGNTEAFF. CDR3 nucleotide sequence: TGCAGCGTTCGGAGGACAGGGGGCGCGGGGAACACTGAAGCTTTCTTT.

In this sample, this clone turned up a few times. The gene calls are TRBV27 and TRBJ1-2; perhaps TRBD1 as D (6 bases). Germline CDR1 reads MNHEY; CDR2 reads SMNVEV (reference sequence). Trimming stripped 3 bases from V and 8 bases from J, with 13 bases between. There are 13 residues in the CDR3. The chain's CDR3 is CASSFKGERGYTF. The CDR3 DNA reads TGTGCCAGCAGTTTTAAGGGGGAAAGGGGCTACACCTTC.

This clone was counted a few times. V is TRBV7-2 and J is TRBJ1-3, with D perhaps matching TRBD1 (5 bases). Between the trimmed V and J ends, which lost 0 bases and 4 bases, there was a span of 19 bases. The CDR3 is made up of 18 amino acids. Per the germline V gene, CDR1 is SGHTA and CDR2 is FQGNSA. The DNA of the CDR3 is TGTGCCAGCAGCTTAGCGACTTTGTTCCAGGGTTGGGGAAACACCATATATTTT. Its protein is CASSLATLFQGWGNTIYF.

The J gene is TRBJ1-3, the V gene TRBV5-5, with a possible D match to TRBD1 (5 bases). Between the trimmed V and J ends, which lost 2 bases and 0 bases, there was a span of 18 bases. The germline CDR1 and CDR2 sequences are SGHKS and YYEKEE (reference sequence). The CDR3 is made up of 18 amino acids. The CDR3 nucleotides are TGTGCCAGCAGCTTTGGCCCCCAGGTAGGGGCCTCTGGAAACACCATATATTTT. Its translation is CASSFGPQVGASGNTIYF.

The chain is built from TRBV20-1 and TRBJ2-1; perhaps TRBD2 as D (5 bases). The CDR3 covers 11 residues. V was trimmed by 3 bases and J by 10 bases, leaving 10 bases between them. Germline loops: CDR1 DFQATT, CDR2 SNEGSKA (reference sequence). As DNA, the CDR3 is TGCAGTGCTAGCGGGATGGTGGAGCAGTTCTTC. It translates to CSASGMVEQFF.

V usage is TRBV30 and J usage is TRBJ2-7; D gene unclear. Between the trimmed V and J ends, which lost 1 base and 9 bases, there was a span of 10 bases. This CDR3 has 11 residues. CDR1 and CDR2 (germline): GTSNPN, SVGIG (reference sequence). CDR3 DNA: TGTGCCTGGAGTGGCCTCGGCGGGCAGTACTTC. It specifies CAWSGLGGQYF.

V gene TRBV7-9 combines with J gene TRBJ1-5; perhaps TRBD1 as D (6 bases). V shed 4 bases and J shed 12 bases, with 13 bases lying between them. CDR3 length equals 12 residues. CDR1 and CDR2 from the germline V gene are SEHNR and FQNEAQ (reference sequence). CDR3 loop: CASSYPGGRQHF. The CDR3 DNA sequence: TGTGCCAGCAGCTACCCCGGGGGGCGCCAGCATTTT.

The gene calls are TRBV5-8 and TRBJ2-7; 7 bases match TRBD1. This CDR3 region has 14 residues. The ends lost 1 base at V and 6 bases at J; junction bases unmatched: 7. CDR1 SGHTS and CDR2 YDEGEE come from the germline V gene. The CDR3 reads CASSLWVAGGEQYF. CDR3 sequence (DNA): TGTGCCAGCAGCTTGTGGGTGGCAGGGGGCGAGCAGTACTTC.

The V call is TRBV23-1, the J call TRBJ1-2; D is perhaps TRBD1 (6 bases). TRBV23-1 is noted as an ORF with a role that remains uncertain. The V end was cut by 2 bases, the J end by 4 bases, with 20 bases between. This CDR3 is 17 amino acids long. The DNA for the CDR3 is TGCGCCAGCAGTCAAGCTCCCAGACAGGAGAGAATCTATGGCTACACCTTC. It translates to CASSQAPRQERIYGYTF.

The J gene is TRBJ2-1, the V gene TRBV28; D is perhaps TRBD2 (5 bases). Deletions cut 6 bases from V and 0 bases from J, with 9 bases between. Per germline, CDR1 MDHEN and CDR2 SYDVKM. The CDR3 has 14 residues. CDR3 sequence: CASRTTGSYNEQFF. The CDR3 DNA follows: TGTGCCAGCAGGACTACGGGCTCCTACAATGAGCAGTTCTTC. The whole variable domain, remainder taken from reference TRBV28 and TRBJ2-1, is DVKVTQSSRYLVKRTGEKVFLECVQDMDHENMFWYRQDPGLGLRLIYFSYDVKMKEKGDIPEGYSVSREKKERFSLILESASTNQTSMYLCASRTTGSYNEQFFGPGTRLTVL.

This chain links TRBV19 with TRBJ2-1; D is possibly TRBD2 (6 bases). The CDR3 spans 15 residues. The ends were cut back, 6 bases at V and 7 bases at J, with 19 bases in the middle. The germline V gene has CDR1 LNHDA and CDR2 SQIVND (reference sequence). The CDR3 protein is CASSPPLARGNEQFF. DNA of the CDR3: TGTGCCAGTAGCCCCCCGCTAGCGAGAGGGAATGAGCAGTTCTTC.

The genes are TRBV6-5 and TRBJ2-7; 10 nucleotides line up with TRBD2. The germline V gene has CDR1 MNHEY and CDR2 SVGAGI. V was clipped by 6 bases and J by 4 bases; unmatched bases: 9. This CDR3 is built from 15 residues. This chain's CDR3 is CASSLGAGGIYEQYF. CDR3 coding DNA: TGTGCCAGCAGCTTAGGAGCGGGAGGGATATACGAGCAGTACTTC.

V usage is TRBV30 and J usage is TRBJ2-3; D is unresolved. V was clipped by 0 bases and J by 2 bases, with 9 bases between them. The CDR3 spans 14 residues. Germline V gene lookup returns CDR1 GTSNPN and CDR2 SVGIG (reference sequence). The CDR3, as DNA: TGTGCCTGGAGTGTATACAGACCCACAGATACGCAGTATTTT. It translates to CAWSVYRPTDTQYF. The complete variable domain, with remaining parts taken from reference TRBV30 and TRBJ2-3, reads SQTIHQWPATLVQPVGSPLSLECTVEGTSNPNLYWYRQAAGRGLQLLFYSVGIGQISSEVPQNLSASRPQDRQFILSSKKLLLSDSGFYLCAWSVYRPTDTQYFGPGTRLTVL.

This rearrangement joins TRBV6-5 to TRBJ2-2; D unresolved. Germline V CDR1 and CDR2: MNHEY, SVGAGI. V was trimmed by 7 bases and J by 2 bases, leaving 14 bases between them. The CDR3 sequence is 15 residues long. CDR3 bases: TGTGCCAGCAACTATAACCGCCGTAACACCGGGGAGCTGTTTTTT. Protein sequence: CASNYNRRNTGELFF.

The V call is TRBV6-1, the J call TRBJ1-4, with TRBD1 matching 8 bases. CDR1 MNHNS and CDR2 SASEGT come from the germline V gene. With V trimmed by 6 bases and J by 8 bases, 5 bases remained unmatched. There are 13 residues in the CDR3. For the CDR3, the DNA is TGTGCCAGCAGGGGACAGGAGTACGAAAAACTGTTTTTT. This gives the protein CASRGQEYEKLFF.